This is a list of T cell receptor beta chains from one sample in a study of OX40 agonist ivuxolimab in advanced cancers. Sequencing used immunoSEQ multiplex PCR; TCRdb keeps in-frame clones, though not all of them. Of some 81,000 clones in the sample, 80% to 90% were seen once. The sequencing used CD4+ or CD8+ T cells sorted from blood, collected in a trial of the OX40 agonist ivuxolimab. These receptors were collected from an adult with an advanced solid tumor such as melanoma, head and neck, liver or kidney cancer. Both conserved end residues are part of each CDR3. The D gene is left open where the match is weak. A row's size may be missing; if present it is once, few, many or a size class.

TRBJ2-7,.,TRBV15,.,TGTGCCACCAGCAGGATGGGGGGGGCTCATTACGAGCAGTACTTC,CATSRMGGAHYEQYF
TRBJ1-6,.,TRBV10-2,TRBD1,TGCGCCAGCAGACAGGGGGCTAATAATTCACCCCTCCACTTT,CASRQGANNSPLHF
TRBJ1-2,.,TRBV7-2,.,TGTGCCAGCAGCCCGATGCCAAGGAGGGTGGATGGCTACACCTTC,CASSPMPRRVDGYTF
TRBJ1-4,.,TRBV19,.,TGTGCCAGTAGTATACGACAATATGACGGGCAGGATGAAAAACTGTTTTTT,CASSIRQYDGQDEKLFF
TRBJ2-7,.,TRBV10-2,.,TGCGCCAGCATCCCCGAGCAGTACTTC,CASIPEQYF
TRBJ2-1,.,TRBV2,.,TGTGCCAGCAGTCGCAGGGAACTAGGTTATTACAATGAGCAGTTCTTC,CASSRRELGYYNEQFF
TRBJ1-1,.,TRBV9,TRBD1,TGTGCCAGCAGCCCGCCGGAGGGGGCTTGGACTGAAGCTTTCTTT,CASSPPEGAWTEAFF
TRBJ2-1,.,TRBV5-1,.,TGCGCCAGCAGCGCCGACATTTACAATGAGCAGTTCTTC,CASSADIYNEQFF
TRBJ2-7,.,TRBV2,.,TGTGCCAGCAAGATTAGGGTCCACGAGCAGTACTTC,CASKIRVHEQYF
TRBJ2-7,.,TRBV27,TRBD2,TGTGCCAGCAGCATAGCGGGAGGGGTTTCCTACGAGCAGTACTTC,CASSIAGGVSYEQYF
TRBJ1-4,few,TRBV4-1,TRBD1,TGCGCCAGCAGCCAAGATAGGGACAGGGTGAAAAGGGGCTCGTATAATGAAAAACTGTTTTTT,CASSQDRDRVKRGSYNEKLFF
TRBJ2-7,few,TRBV28,TRBD1,TGTGCCAGCAGTCCCATCGGGACAGGGGTAGGCGAGCAGTACTTC,CASSPIGTGVGEQYF
TRBJ2-7,.,TRBV9,.,TGTGCCAGCAGCGTAGCTACGCGGGCAGCGATATACGAGCAGTACTTC,CASSVATRAAIYEQYF
TRBJ2-5,.,TRBV5-1,TRBD1,TGCGCCAGCAGTTCTCAGGGGACAGAAGAGACCCAGTACTTC,CASSSQGTEETQYF
TRBJ2-1,.,TRBV27,.,TGTGCCAGCAGTTTGGAAAGCCCCTCCTACAATGAGCAGTTCTTC,CASSLESPSYNEQFF
TRBJ2-1,once,TRBV30,.,TGTGCCTGGATCGACAGGATGAGGAATGAGCAGTTCTTC,CAWIDRMRNEQFF
TRBJ2-3,.,TRBV12-5,.,TGTGCTAGTGGTTTGGGGCTACGGGACAGCACAGATACGCAGTATTTT,CASGLGLRDSTDTQYF
TRBJ2-6,.,TRBV11-1,TRBD1,TGTGCCAGCAGCCGAGGACAGGGGGCCTTCTCTGGGGCCAACGTCCTGACTTTC,CASSRGQGAFSGANVLTF
TRBJ2-7,.,TRBV7-9,.,TGTGCCAGCAGCTCACCCAGGGGGAGGCCCGAGCAGTACTTC,CASSSPRGRPEQYF
TRBJ1-2,.,TRBV11-2,.,TGTGCCAGCAGCTTAGAGCCTACCCCAAGCTTCGGCTACACCTTC,CASSLEPTPSFGYTF
TRBJ2-7,.,TRBV5-4,.,TGTGCCAGCAGCTTGGTTGGTAGCGGCGAGCAGTACTTC,CASSLVGSGEQYF
TRBJ2-1,.,TRBV7-9,.,TGTGCCAGCAGCTTAGCGGGATCGGTTCCGTGGGGGAATGAGCAGTTCTTC,CASSLAGSVPWGNEQFF
TRBJ1-1,.,TRBV19,TRBD1,TGTGCCAGTAGTCCATGGGACAGTAGGACTGAAGCTTTCTTT,CASSPWDSRTEAFF
TRBJ2-1,once,TRBV6-6,TRBD1,TGTGCCAGCAGGGGGGACAGGACCCCCAATCAGCAGTTCTTC,CASRGDRTPNQQFF
TRBJ2-7,.,TRBV6-5,.,TGTGCCACCCGGGACCCTCCCGCCGAGCAGTACTTC,CATRDPPAEQYF
TRBJ2-3,.,TRBV5-1,.,TGCGCCAGCAGCTTGAATCTTCCAGGGACCGCAGATACGCAGTATTTT,CASSLNLPGTADTQYF
TRBJ2-7,.,TRBV19,.,TGTGCCAGTAGTAGGAGCGGCGTAGGGACCTACGAGCAGTACTTC,CASSRSGVGTYEQYF
TRBJ1-1,.,TRBV6-1,.,TGTGCCAGCAGACCACAGGCGCTTTATGGGGAAGCTTTCTTT,CASRPQALYGEAFF
TRBJ2-3,.,TRBV27,.,TGTGCCAGCAGTTTAGAGGGTCGGAGGAAAGGCACAGATACGCAGTATTTT,CASSLEGRRKGTDTQYF
TRBJ2-3,.,TRBV7-2,.,TGTGCCAGCAGCTGGGTGGGGCCAGATACGCAGTATTTT,CASSWVGPDTQYF
TRBJ1-2,.,TRBV11-2,TRBD1,TGTGCCAGCAGCAGTGGGACAGCTAACTATGGCTACACCTTC,CASSSGTANYGYTF
TRBJ1-4,.,TRBV9,.,TGTGCCAGCAGCGCTGGGGACTTTTTTAATGAAAAACTGTTTTTT,CASSAGDFFNEKLFF
TRBJ2-6,.,TRBV2,.,TGTGCCAGCAGAGGACACTCTGGGGCCAACGTCCTGACTTTC,CASRGHSGANVLTF
TRBJ2-1,.,TRBV10-2,.,TGCGCCAGCAGTGAAACAGACAAGAGCTCCTACAATGAGCAGTTCTTC,CASSETDKSSYNEQFF
TRBJ1-5,.,TRBV7-2,TRBD1,TGTGCCAGCAGTTACAGGGACAGGGCAGGACAGCCCCAGCATTTT,CASSYRDRAGQPQHF
TRBJ1-3,.,TRBV6-5,TRBD1,TGTGCCAGCAGTTACAACAGGGGGCCTGGAAACACCATATATTTT,CASSYNRGPGNTIYF
TRBJ2-4,.,TRBV19,.,TGTGCCAGTAGTATTGGGGGGGCGCTGGCCAAAAACATTCAGTACTTC,CASSIGGALAKNIQYF
TRBJ1-1,.,TRBV5-1,.,TGCGCCAGCAGCTTGTCCAGTCGAAGGCCTGAAGCTTTCTTT,CASSLSSRRPEAFF
TRBJ2-3,.,TRBV19,TRBD1,TGTGCCAGTAGTATGGGGGACAGAACAGATACGCAGTATTTT,CASSMGDRTDTQYF